This record covers a single T cell receptor beta chain. The CDR3 runs 13 residues. The V gene lost 11 bases and the J gene lost 1 base, with 14 bases spanning the gap. Germline assignment: CDR1 MGHDK and CDR2 SYGVNS. This sample stems from a study of T cells in Graves' hyperthyroidism and ophthalmopathy. It was RNA transcripts that yielded the amplified TCR beta CDR3 regions. Initially, a first-round RT-PCR of the TCR CDR3 employed the HTBI primer set. TCRdb processed the multiplex PCR reads anew with MiXCR; each CDR3 protein has one entry. The sample shows some 510,000 distinct CDR3 sequences, roughly 46% of them seen only once. Clinicians diagnosed patients from clinical symptoms, serum thyroxine and TRAb, thyroid ultrasound and orbital computed tomography.

The chain uses TRBV25-1 and TRBJ1-1; possibly TRBD1 for D (5 bases). Sequencing was carried out using peripheral blood or thyroid tissue (not recorded which). This clonotype was obtained from a woman under 30 with Graves' hyperthyroidism. This CDR3 is CADSGRTNTEAFF. As DNA, the CDR3 is TGTGCCGATTCGGGACGCACGAACACTGAAGCTTTCTTT.